This T cell receptor beta chain was sequenced in a study of cytomegalovirus exposure and HLA in healthy donors. CDR3 length equals 15 residues. Germline CDR1 SGDLS, CDR2 YYNGEE. Comments on this clone: Its ends do not fully match the called genes, so a read error is possible.

Each donor's status was that of a healthy bone marrow donor. Primers: 60 Vbeta forward and 13 Jbeta reverse. Produced via immunoSEQ multiplex PCR; TCRdb's table is partial and in-frame only. The table shows around 170,000 clones, with roughly 70% occurring only once. The rearrangement links TRBV9 to TRBJ2-1, with D uncertain. The specimen was PBMCs. This TCR was recovered from a girl between 5 and 17 years old in good health and CMV-seronegative. CDR3 bases: TGTGCCAGCAGCGTAGGTCCTAACTCCTACAATGAGCGGTTCTTC. Its translation is CASSVGPNSYNERFF. Supplemented by reference TRBV9 and TRBJ2-1, the full variable domain reads DSGVTQTPKHLITATGQRVTLRCSPRSGDLSVYWYQQSLDQGLQFLIQYYNGEERAKGNILERFSAQQFPDLHSELNLSSLELGDSALYFCASSVGPNSYNERFFGPGTRLTVL.